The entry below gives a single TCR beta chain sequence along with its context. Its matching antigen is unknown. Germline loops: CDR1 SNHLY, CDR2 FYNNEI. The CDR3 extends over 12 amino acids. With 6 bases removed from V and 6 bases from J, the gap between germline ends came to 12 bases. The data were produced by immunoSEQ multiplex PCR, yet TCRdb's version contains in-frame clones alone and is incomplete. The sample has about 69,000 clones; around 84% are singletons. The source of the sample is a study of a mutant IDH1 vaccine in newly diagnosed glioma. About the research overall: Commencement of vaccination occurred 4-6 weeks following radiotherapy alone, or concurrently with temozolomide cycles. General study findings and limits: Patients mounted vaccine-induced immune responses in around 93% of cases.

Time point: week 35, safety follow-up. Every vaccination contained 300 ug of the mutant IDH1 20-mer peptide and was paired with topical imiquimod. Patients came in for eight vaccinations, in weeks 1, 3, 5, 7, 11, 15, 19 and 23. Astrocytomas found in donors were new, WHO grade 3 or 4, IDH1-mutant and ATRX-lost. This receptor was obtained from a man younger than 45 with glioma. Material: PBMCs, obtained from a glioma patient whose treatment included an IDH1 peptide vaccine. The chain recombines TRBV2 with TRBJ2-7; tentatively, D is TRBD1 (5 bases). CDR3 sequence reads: CASSREAGEQYF. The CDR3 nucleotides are TGTGCCAGCAGCAGGGAAGCAGGCGAGCAGTACTTC.